This TCR beta chain was documented in a study of blood T cell repertoires in COVID-19. Study details: In each case, the material was cDNA or gDNA derived from T cells, B-cell-depleted T cells, or PBMCs.

Original handling: Reference gene primer amplification gave estimated nucleated cell counts. Sequencing used immunoSEQ multiplex PCR; TCRdb keeps in-frame clones, though not all of them. That table supplies the V and J calls and clone size; D and trimming were determined from the DNA. The repertoire holds some 390,000 clones, 87% seen once, with roughly 2.1% in the top ten. The source of this sequence is a woman between 55 and 75 years old with COVID-19, enrolled during active disease. Sequencing was performed on peripheral blood.

Written as DNA, the CDR3 is TGCAGCGTTCTCGGGACAGCCTATGGCTACACCTTC. Its translation is CSVLGTAYGYTF. The V call is TRBV29-1, the J call TRBJ1-2; the match to TRBD1 covers 7 bases. This CDR3 contains 12 residues. Germline CDR1 is SQVTM and CDR2 is ANQGSEA. V trimming: 5 bases; J trimming: 4 bases; junction bases outside the gene matches: 4.